This T cell receptor beta chain was captured by sequencing in a study of persistence of HIV-infected CD4 T cells. Study background: A median of 8 years of suppressive ART preceded sampling.

The libraries were made with immunoSEQ version 4 in survey mode. Template was genomic DNA at roughly 9.6 ng/uL, with up to 1 ug used per sample. Measured with immunoSEQ multiplex PCR; TCRdb has only the in-frame clones, and not every one. The sample carries about 41,000 clones, approximately 78% recorded once. CDR3 length: 17 residues. CDR1 is SGHTA and CDR2 is FQGNSA in the germline V gene. The V gene end was trimmed by 7 bases and the J gene end by 1 base; junction bases not matched to a gene: 14. Only a few counts were recorded for this clone. The antigen remains undetermined. Overlapping HIV-1 Gag 15-mer peptides at approximately 1 ug per peptide per mL were used. Sorted nonresponding memory CD4+ T cells were CD40L-negative, CD69-negative, CD45RO-high.

This chain links TRBV7-2 with TRBJ2-7, with 9 bases lining up with TRBD2. Sequenced material: CD4+ T cells sorted from PBMCs after approximately 19-hour stimulation, taken from a patient who received antiretroviral therapy. The clonotype comes from an adult man with HIV who was CMV-seropositive. The CDR3 spells CASTPRLAGARSYEQYF. The CDR3, as DNA: TGTGCCAGCACGCCCCGGTTAGCGGGGGCCCGATCCTACGAGCAGTACTTC.